Here is one T cell receptor beta chain with its context. Original processing methods: Amplification with reference gene primers provided the estimates of nucleated cell counts. Repertoires were generated with immunoSEQ multiplex PCR, while TCRdb's copy carries only in-frame clones and drops some. V and J calls and clone size are given by that table; D and trimming were obtained from the DNA. In the table there are hundreds of thousands of clones, about 82% of which are singletons. The germline CDR1 and CDR2 sequences are MNHNY and SVGAGI (reference sequence). Trimming cost V 5 bases and J 0 bases, with 13 bases left between them. The CDR3 sequence is 16 residues long. This entry is derived from a study of blood T cell repertoires in COVID-19. Study summary: Sources were T cells, B-cell-depleted T cells, or PBMCs; the material itself was cDNA or gDNA.

The clonotype originates from a man aged 50 to 59 with active or convalescent COVID-19. Sample: peripheral blood. This chain joins TRBV6-6 and TRBJ1-4; no definite D call. Here the CDR3 DNA reads TGTGCCAGCAGTAAATACAGCCGGCCAACTAATGAAAAACTGTTTTTT. Translating it yields CASSKYSRPTNEKLFF.